These 10 T cell receptor beta chains were all obtained from the same sample, sequenced in a study of early stage breast cancer tumors. Using immunoSEQ multiplex PCR, the repertoire was profiled, and TCRdb retains in-frame clones only, with some absent. The profile covers some 6,500 clones, with around 70% appearing a single time and roughly 8.3% taken by the ten largest. Sequences were obtained from normal breast tissue next to the tumor. The receptor set was obtained from a middle-aged person with breast cancer.

This rearrangement joins TRBV6-5 to TRBJ2-3, with TRBD2 matching 12 bases. This CDR3 has 15 amino acids. Germline assignment: CDR1 MNHEY and CDR2 SVGAGI. V gave up 5 bases and J gave up 4 bases; unmatched junction bases: 4. The CDR3 DNA reads TGTGCCAGCAGTATCCTAGCGGGAGGGGCAGATACGCAGTATTTT. Translation gives CASSILAGGADTQYF.

The V gene is TRBV13, the J gene TRBJ1-2; TRBD1 is a possible D gene (5 bases). V was pared by 1 base and J by 6 bases, with 15 bases between. Per germline, CDR1 PRHDT and CDR2 FYEKMQ (reference sequence). This CDR3 spans 15 amino acids. The CDR3 loop is CASSLVWQEGNGYTF. In DNA, the CDR3 is TGTGCCAGCAGCTTAGTATGGCAGGAGGGGAATGGCTACACCTTC.

The chain has TRBV6-1 and TRBJ2-3; D not resolved. V was clipped by 3 bases and J by 2 bases, with 3 bases between them. Germline V lookup: CDR1 MNHNS, CDR2 SASEGT. This CDR3 contains 12 residues. The CDR3 loop is CASSDFTDTQYF. Written as DNA, the CDR3 is TGTGCCAGCAGTGACTTCACAGATACGCAGTATTTT.

This clone has more than one count but fewer than ten. This sequence joins TRBV5-4 and TRBJ2-1, with TRBD1 identical over 9 bases. Germline V gene lookup returns CDR1 SGHNT and CDR2 YYREEE (reference sequence). The CDR3 loop spans 15 amino acids. The V segment lost 3 bases and the J segment 7 bases; nucleotides outside the gene matches: 8. The CDR3: CASSSDRGVGNEQFF. CDR3 DNA: TGTGCCAGCAGCTCCGACAGGGGGGTAGGGAATGAGCAGTTCTTC.

This clone showed up just a few times. The chain combines TRBV7-6 with TRBJ2-5; the D is unclear. V was shortened by 6 bases and J by 2 bases, with 13 bases between the two germline ends. There are 14 residues in the CDR3. Germline CDR1 is SGHVS and CDR2 is FNYEAQ. In DNA form, the CDR3 reads TGTGCCAGCAGTCGCAGAAACATTCAAGAGACCCAGTACTTC. It translates to CASSRRNIQETQYF.

This clone has more than one count but fewer than ten. The chain employs TRBV6-5 and TRBJ2-3; 8 bases line up with TRBD2. Germline CDR1 and CDR2: MNHEY and SVGAGI. The V gene end was trimmed by 2 bases and the J gene end by 7 bases; junction bases not matched to a gene: 5. The CDR3 is 14 amino acids. In DNA, the CDR3 is TGTGCCAGCAGTTACGGGACTAGGGGGAATACGCAGTATTTT. This sequence encodes CASSYGTRGNTQYF.

This chain joins TRBV28 and TRBJ2-7; D might be TRBD1 (5 bases). V lost 6 bases and J lost 0, with 18 bases in between. This CDR3 has 16 amino acids. Per germline, CDR1 MDHEN and CDR2 SYDVKM. Here the CDR3 DNA reads TGTGCCAGCAGGTTACAGGCGTACCAAAGCTCCTACGAGCAGTACTTC. Translated, it gives CASRLQAYQSSYEQYF. Supplemented by reference TRBV28 and TRBJ2-7, the full variable domain reads DVKVTQSSRYLVKRTGEKVFLECVQDMDHENMFWYRQDPGLGLRLIYFSYDVKMKEKGDIPEGYSVSREKKERFSLILESASTNQTSMYLCASRLQAYQSSYEQYFGPGTRLTVT.

About this clone: An end of the junction differs from the germline gene, which may be a read error. The chain is built from TRBV7-7 and TRBJ1-2, with no clear D. The CDR3 runs 13 residues. Germline CDR1 and CDR2: SSHAT and FNYEAQ (reference sequence). The CDR3 here is CASSFQDLRGYTF. For the CDR3, the DNA is TGTGCTAGCAGCTTTCAGGACCTGAGGGGCTACACCTTC. Full variable domain (outside the CDR3, taken from reference TRBV7-7 and TRBJ1-2): GAGVSQSPRYKVTKRGQDVTLRCDPISSHATLYWYQQALGQGPEFLTYFNYEAQPDKSGLPSDRFSAERPEGSISTLTIQRTEQRDSAMYRCASSFQDLRGYTFGSGTRLTVV.

The chain is built from TRBV28 and TRBJ2-7; D not certain. This CDR3 comprises 12 residues. V lost 8 bases, J lost 5 bases, and 13 bases lay in between. Germline V gene sequence: CDR1 MDHEN, CDR2 SYDVKM. The CDR3 DNA sequence: TGTGCCAGCTGCCCTAATATGGACGAGCAGTACTTC. Encoded protein: CASCPNMDEQYF.

The chain combines TRBV4-1 with TRBJ2-2; 9 bases agree with TRBD1. Germline-derived CDR1 and CDR2 are MGHRA and YSYEKL. The length of the CDR3 is 16 residues. With 0 bases clipped from V and 7 bases from J, the junction kept 6 bases outside the gene matches. The chain's CDR3 is CASSQEGTGRNGELFF. The DNA of the CDR3 is TGCGCCAGCAGCCAAGAAGGGACAGGGAGGAACGGGGAGCTGTTTTTT.